This T cell receptor beta chain was retrieved from a study of identical twins. Regarding the study as a whole: Weaker excess twin sharing was seen among beta out-of-frame sequences. The authors noted that invariant MAIT and iNKT cells could partly confound zero-insertion analyses.

V was pared by 5 bases and J by 4 bases, with 3 bases of the junction left unmatched. The CDR3 sequence is 16 residues long. A note on this clonotype: Its antigen is undetermined.

TCRdb fed the 5' RACE reads into MiXCR, producing one record per CDR3 protein. The sample lists approximately 600,000 distinct CDR3 sequences; roughly 7.1% were seen once. These data were also reused for a study on yellow fever vaccine responses in identical twins. In that study: Twins showed a vaccine T cell response that reportedly seemed partly convergent, partly personalized.

The clonotype was recovered from a woman aged 18-35 years in good health. The sequenced sample was PBMCs. The chain joins TRBV12-3 or TRBV12-4 to TRBJ2-3; TRBD2 agrees at 16 bases. This chain's CDR3 is CASSMGLAGGPDTQYF. The CDR3, as DNA: TGTGCCAGCAGTATGGGACTAGCGGGAGGGCCAGATACGCAGTATTTT.